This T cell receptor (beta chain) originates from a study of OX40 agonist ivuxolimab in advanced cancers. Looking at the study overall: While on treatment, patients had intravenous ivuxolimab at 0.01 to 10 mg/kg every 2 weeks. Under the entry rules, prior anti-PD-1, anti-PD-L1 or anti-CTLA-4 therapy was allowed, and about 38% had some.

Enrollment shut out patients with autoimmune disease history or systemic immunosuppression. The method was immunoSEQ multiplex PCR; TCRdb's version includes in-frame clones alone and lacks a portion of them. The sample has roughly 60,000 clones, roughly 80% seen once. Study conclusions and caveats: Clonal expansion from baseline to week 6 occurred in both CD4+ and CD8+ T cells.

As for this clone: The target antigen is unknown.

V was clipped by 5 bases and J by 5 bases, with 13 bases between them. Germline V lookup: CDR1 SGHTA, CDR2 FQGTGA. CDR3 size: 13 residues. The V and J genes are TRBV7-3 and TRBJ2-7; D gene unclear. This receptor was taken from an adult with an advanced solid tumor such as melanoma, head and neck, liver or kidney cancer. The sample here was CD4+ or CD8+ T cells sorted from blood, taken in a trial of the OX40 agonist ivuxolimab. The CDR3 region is CASSPRDQNEQYF. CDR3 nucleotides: TGTGCCAGCAGCCCTAGAGACCAGAACGAGCAGTACTTC.